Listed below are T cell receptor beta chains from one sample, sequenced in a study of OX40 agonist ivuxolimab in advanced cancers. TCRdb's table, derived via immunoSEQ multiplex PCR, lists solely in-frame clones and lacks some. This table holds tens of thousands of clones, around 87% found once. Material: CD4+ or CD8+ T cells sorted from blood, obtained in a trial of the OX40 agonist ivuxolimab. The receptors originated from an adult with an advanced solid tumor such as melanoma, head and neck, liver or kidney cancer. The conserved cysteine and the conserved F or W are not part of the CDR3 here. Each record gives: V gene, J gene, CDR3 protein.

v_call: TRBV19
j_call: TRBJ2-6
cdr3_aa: ASTPRGLPYLGANVLT

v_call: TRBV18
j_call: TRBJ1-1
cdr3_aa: ASSPVPGVRTEAF

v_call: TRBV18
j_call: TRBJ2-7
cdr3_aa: ASGTGGNYEQY

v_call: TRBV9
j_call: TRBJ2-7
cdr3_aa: ASSVYVVGVGEQY

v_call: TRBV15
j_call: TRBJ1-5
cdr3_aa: ATSRDLGGSNQPQH

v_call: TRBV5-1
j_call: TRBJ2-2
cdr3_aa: ASSLAGTSNTGELF

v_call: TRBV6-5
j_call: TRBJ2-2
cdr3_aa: ASSYRGAHGGELF

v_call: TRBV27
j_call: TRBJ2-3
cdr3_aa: ASSGHRGLAGWDTQY

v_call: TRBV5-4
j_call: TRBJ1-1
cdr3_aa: ASSSTKGLIMNTEAF

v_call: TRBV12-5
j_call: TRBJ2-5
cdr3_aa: ASGPAVVRTQY

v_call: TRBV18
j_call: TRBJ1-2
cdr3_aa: ASSPLSRGQGKDGYT